This T cell receptor beta chain was identified in a study of blood T cell repertoires in COVID-19. For the study at large: COVID-19 samples collected from the United States, Italy and Spain covered acute and convalescent phases. T cells, B-cell-depleted T cells, or PBMCs provided the cDNA or gDNA that served as material.

Germline-derived CDR1 and CDR2 are KGHDR and SFDVKD. V lost 9 bases, J lost 3 bases, and 11 bases lay in between. The CDR3 contains 13 residues. Original data processing: Amplification of reference gene primers provided the estimated nucleated cell counts. The data were produced by immunoSEQ multiplex PCR, yet TCRdb's version contains in-frame clones alone and is incomplete. The V and J calls and clone size were taken over from that table, and D and trimming were inferred from the DNA. The sample has under 300,000 clones, around 90% seen once; the top ten hold about 7.6%. V usage is TRBV24-1 and J usage is TRBJ1-5, with TRBD1 as a possible D gene (5 bases). Sequenced: peripheral blood. This receptor was taken from a woman between 70 and 85 years old with active or convalescent COVID-19. The CDR3 spells CATAGGVNQPQHF. The CDR3 DNA reads as TGTGCCACCGCAGGAGGGGTCAATCAGCCCCAGCATTTT.